The 19 T cell receptor beta chains given below trace back to one sample, sequenced in a study of T cells after yellow fever vaccination. MiXCR, run by TCRdb on the 5' RACE reads, gives a single entry per CDR3 protein. The profile shows some 96,000 distinct CDR3 sequences, under 9% of them singletons. Sequencing used CD8+ T cells not binding an NS4B(214-222) dextramer, sorted from PBMCs, obtained less than 16 days after the first yellow fever vaccination. All receptors derive from a man aged 18 to 30 who received the YFV17D yellow fever vaccine.

The CDR3: CASSVVANSYNEQFF. DNA of the CDR3: TGTGCCAGCAGCGTAGTTGCTAACTCCTACAATGAGCAGTTCTTC. V is TRBV9 and J is TRBJ2-1; D remains unclear. The germline V gene encodes CDR1 SGDLS and CDR2 YYNGEE. With 0 bases removed from V and 0 bases from J, the gap between germline ends came to 7 bases. The CDR3 totals 15 residues. The full variable domain, in which reference TRBV9 and TRBJ2-1 provide the parts outside the CDR3, is DSGVTQTPKHLITATGQRVTLRCSPRSGDLSVYWYQQSLDQGLQFLIQYYNGEERAKGNILERFSAQQFPDLHSELNLSSLELGDSALYFCASSVVANSYNEQFFGPGTRLTVL.

The chain links TRBV9 to TRBJ2-3, with 9 positions matching TRBD2. The CDR3 has 15 amino acids. Germline CDR1 SGDLS, CDR2 YYNGEE. V shed 6 bases and J 4 bases; nucleotides not matched to a gene: 9. CDR3 DNA sequence: TGTGCCAGCACAGGCGGGGGGGCCTTAGCAGATACGCAGTATTTT. This sequence encodes CASTGGGALADTQYF.

This clonotype has only a few counts. The chain recombines TRBV7-2 with TRBJ2-2, with D perhaps TRBD2 (6 bases). V lost 4 bases and J 8 bases, leaving 20 bases between the germline ends. The CDR3 has 16 amino acids. CDR1 is SGHTA and CDR2 is FQGNSA in the germline V gene. This CDR3 is CASSSPGLTLSGELFF. The CDR3 nucleotides are TGTGCCAGCAGCTCGCCGGGACTTACCTTAAGTGGGGAGCTGTTTTTT. The entire variable domain, with the rest obtained from reference TRBV7-2 and TRBJ2-2, is as follows: GAGVSQSPSNKVTEKGKDVELRCDPISGHTALYWYRQSLGQGLEFLIYFQGNSAPDKSGLPSDRFSAERTGGSVSTLTIQRTQQEDSAVYLCASSSPGLTLSGELFFGEGSRLTVL.

This clonotype has a handful of counts. V usage is TRBV30 and J usage is TRBJ1-1; a possible D gene is TRBD1 (5 bases). Trimming left V 2 bases short and J 4 bases short, with 11 bases between. The CDR3 totals 13 residues. CDR1 is GTSNPN and CDR2 is SVGIG in the germline V gene (reference sequence). CDR3 sequence reads: CAWSLSGFTEAFF. The CDR3 nucleotides are TGTGCCTGGAGTCTGTCAGGGTTCACTGAAGCTTTCTTT.

This clonotype came up a few times. The chain is built from TRBV11-2 and TRBJ2-7, with D uncertain. Germline CDR1 is SGHAT and CDR2 is FQNNGV. V dropped 1 base and J dropped 4 bases, with 8 bases sitting between them. The CDR3 length is 13 residues. The CDR3 nucleotides are TGTGCCAGCAGCTTAGGAATCGTGTACGAGCAGTACGTC. It translates to CASSLGIVYEQYV.

The chain uses TRBV4-1 and TRBJ2-7; D unclear. Looked up from germline, CDR1 is MGHRA and CDR2 is YSYEKL. With 1 base removed from V and 2 bases from J, the gap between germline ends came to 12 bases. This CDR3 contains 15 residues. In DNA, the CDR3 is TGCGCCAGCAGCCAAGTAAAAGCTGAAACCTACGAGCAGTACTTC. Translating it yields CASSQVKAETYEQYF.

In DNA, the CDR3 is TGTGCCAGCAGCCCGTTTGTGGGTCAGCCCCAGCATTTT. This gives the protein CASSPFVGQPQHF. The V call is TRBV27, the J call TRBJ1-5; no clear D. The germline gives CDR1 MNHEY, CDR2 SMNVEV (reference sequence). The CDR3 covers 13 residues. Trimming removed 6 bases at V and 6 bases at J, with 12 bases between.

This chain uses TRBV5-6 with TRBJ1-4, with D unclear. CDR1 is SGHDT and CDR2 is YYEEEE in the germline V gene. V lost 4 bases to trimming and J lost 1 base, with 11 bases between them. The CDR3 contains 15 residues. The CDR3: CASSEMGITNEKLFF. The CDR3 coding sequence is TGTGCCAGCAGCGAGATGGGTATAACTAATGAAAAACTGTTTTTT.

This clonotype was seen a handful of times. Mismatch with germline at one junction end may stem from a read error. The chain couples TRBV20-1 to TRBJ1-2; the match to TRBD1 covers 7 bases. Germline V lookup: CDR1 DFQATT, CDR2 SNEGSKA (reference sequence). This CDR3 has 16 amino acids. This CDR3 is CCARKIGTDDVYGYTF. CDR3 DNA sequence: TGCTGTGCTAGAAAAATAGGGACAGACGATGTCTATGGCTACACCTTC.

The chain has TRBV25-1 and TRBJ2-7; D might be TRBD1 or TRBD2, each matching 5 bases. From germline, CDR1 is MGHDK and CDR2 SYGVNS. This CDR3 has 14 residues. Trimming shortened V by 5 bases and J by 1 base, and 12 bases separated the two germline ends. The CDR3 reads CASSPRDASYEQYV. In DNA form, the CDR3 reads TGTGCCAGCAGTCCCCGGGACGCGTCCTACGAGCAGTACGTC.

The table lists this clonotype with a few counts. The rearrangement uses TRBV4-1 and TRBJ1-1; tentatively, D is TRBD1 (6 bases). Germline V gene data show CDR1 as MGHRA and CDR2 as YSYEKL. The germline V and J ends were trimmed by 1 base and 2 bases, with 11 bases remaining between them. The CDR3 covers 15 residues. This CDR3 reads CASSQVAGTNTEAFF. DNA for the CDR3: TGCGCCAGCAGCCAAGTGGCGGGGACAAACACTGAAGCTTTCTTT.

The chain joins TRBV20-1 to TRBJ2-2, with D perhaps TRBD1 or TRBD2 (5 bases each). The V end was cut by 5 bases, the J end by 0 bases, with 16 bases between. CDR1 is DFQATT, CDR2 SNEGSKA, per germline (reference sequence). The CDR3 runs to 16 residues. The CDR3 protein is CSAPGPLISNTGELFF. CDR3 nucleotide sequence: TGCAGTGCTCCGGGACCTCTAATTTCGAACACCGGGGAGCTGTTTTTT.

CDR3 coding DNA: TGTGCCACCAGCTGGCACGGGGTGGCAGATACGCAGTATTTT. It encodes CATSWHGVADTQYF. The chain combines TRBV15 with TRBJ2-3; D is possibly TRBD2 (5 bases). Germline CDR1 LNHNV, CDR2 YYDKDF (reference sequence). V dropped 5 bases and J dropped 4 bases, with 13 bases sitting between them. The CDR3 runs 14 residues.

This chain links TRBV5-1 with TRBJ2-1; no clear D. The V gene lost 4 bases and the J gene lost 0 bases, with 11 bases spanning the gap. Germline CDR1 SGHRS, CDR2 YFSETQ. The length of the CDR3 is 15 residues. The CDR3 spells CASSPTCCSYNEQFF. The CDR3 DNA sequence: TGCGCCAGCAGCCCGACTTGCTGCTCCTACAATGAGCAGTTCTTC. The variable domain in full, completed from reference TRBV5-1 and TRBJ2-1, reads KAGVTQTPRYLIKTRGQQVTLSCSPISGHRSVSWYQQTPGQGLQFLFEYFSETQRNKGNFPGRFSGRQFSNSRSEMNVSTLELGDSALYLCASSPTCCSYNEQFFGPGTRLTVL.

Here the CDR3 DNA reads TGCAGCGTTGACAGGACTTCTGAAGCTTTCTTT. Amino acid sequence: CSVDRTSEAFF. The chain has TRBV29-1 and TRBJ1-1; D ambiguous. Deletions cut 3 bases from V and 6 bases from J, with 8 bases between. The CDR3 spans 11 residues. The germline gives CDR1 SQVTM, CDR2 ANQGSEA.

This chain uses TRBV11-2 with TRBJ2-5; D might be TRBD1 (6 bases). This CDR3 contains 13 residues. Germline V CDR1 and CDR2: SGHAT, FQNNGV. Trimming cost V 5 bases and J 6 bases, with 13 bases left between them. The CDR3 here is CASSLQGRQTQYF. The CDR3 bases are TGTGCCAGCAGCCTACAGGGTCGGCAGACCCAGTACTTC.

The rearrangement joins TRBV6-5 to TRBJ2-7, with D possibly matching TRBD1 (6 bases). CDR1 is MNHEY and CDR2 is SVGAGI in the germline V gene. The CDR3 sequence is 14 residues long. The germline V and J ends were trimmed by 4 bases and 7 bases, with 17 bases remaining between them. The DNA of the CDR3 is TGTGCCAGCAGTTCCTCCGGGACAATGGGAGAGCAGTACGTC. Its protein product is CASSSSGTMGEQYV.

This chain uses TRBV21-1 with TRBJ1-6; the D segment call TRBD1 is taken from the table without a DNA check. TRBV21-1 is deemed a pseudogene. CDR3 length: 16 residues. As DNA, the CDR3 is TGTGCCAGCAGCAAAAGGGCCGGGACAGGCAAATCACCCCTCCACTTT. Translating gives CASSKRAGTGKSPLHF.

This clonotype occurred a few times. The gene calls are TRBV10-3 and TRBJ1-2; D remains unclear. V was clipped by 4 bases and J by 1 base, with 13 bases between them. This CDR3 comprises 15 residues. Germline CDR1 is ENHRY and CDR2 is SYGVKD. CDR3 sequence (DNA): TGTGCCATCAGTGGAAACGAGGCTATTAACTATGGCTACACCTTC. This gives the protein CAISGNEAINYGYTF.